The 3 T cell receptor beta chains in this list originate from one sample, sequenced in a study of CD8 T cells in Susac syndrome. cDNA came from approximately 0.5 to 1 ug RNA primed by random hexamers. MiXCR was run by TCRdb on the immunoSEQ multiplex PCR reads, yielding one entry per CDR3 protein. Seen here are about 140,000 distinct CDR3 sequences, around 93% observed once, and the top ten hold roughly 0.14%. Sequencing was done on a sample of CD4+ T cells from PBMCs. The receptors here all came from a human donor with Susac syndrome.

The chain joins TRBV20-1 to TRBJ2-5; D might be TRBD2 (7 bases). V lost 3 bases and J 2 bases, leaving 10 bases between the germline ends. The CDR3 consists of 13 residues. Per germline, CDR1 DFQATT and CDR2 SNEGSKA (reference sequence). This CDR3 reads CSARGGGQETQYF. As DNA, the CDR3 is TGCAGTGCTAGGGGAGGGGGGCAAGAGACCCAGTACTTC.

J is TRBJ2-7 and V is TRBV20-1, with D perhaps TRBD1 (6 bases). The CDR3 spans 13 residues. Trimming shortened V by 6 bases and J by 2 bases, and 14 bases separated the two germline ends. Per the germline V gene, CDR1 is DFQATT and CDR2 is SNEGSKA (reference sequence). CDR3 coding DNA: TGCAGTGCCGGGGTGGACAGCACCTACGAGCAGTACTTC. Translated: CSAGVDSTYEQYF.

The chain employs TRBV15 and TRBJ2-7; possibly TRBD1 or TRBD2 for D (5 bases each). V gave up 2 bases and J gave up 6 bases, with 17 bases separating them. The CDR3 has 15 residues. The germline CDR1 and CDR2 sequences are LNHNV and YYDKDF (reference sequence). CDR3 loop: CATSRSRDVPGEQYF. CDR3 in DNA: TGTGCCACCAGCAGATCCCGGGACGTCCCTGGCGAGCAGTACTTC.